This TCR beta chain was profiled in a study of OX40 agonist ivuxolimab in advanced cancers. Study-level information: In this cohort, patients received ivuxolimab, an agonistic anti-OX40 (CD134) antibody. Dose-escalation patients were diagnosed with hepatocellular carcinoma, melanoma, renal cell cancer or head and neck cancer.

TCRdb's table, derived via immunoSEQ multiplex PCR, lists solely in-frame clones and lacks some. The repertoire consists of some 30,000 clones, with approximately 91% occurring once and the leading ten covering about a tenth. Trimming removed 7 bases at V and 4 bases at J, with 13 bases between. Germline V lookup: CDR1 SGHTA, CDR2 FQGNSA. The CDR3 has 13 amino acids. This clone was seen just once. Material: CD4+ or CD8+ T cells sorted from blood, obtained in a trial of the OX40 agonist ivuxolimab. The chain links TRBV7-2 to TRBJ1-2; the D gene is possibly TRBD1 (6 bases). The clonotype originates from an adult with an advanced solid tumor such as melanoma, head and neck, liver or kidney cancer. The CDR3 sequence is CASTDSRSYGYTF. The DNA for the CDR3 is TGTGCCAGCACGGACAGTCGGAGCTATGGCTACACCTTC. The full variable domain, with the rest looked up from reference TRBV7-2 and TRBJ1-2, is GAGVSQSPSNKVTEKGKDVELRCDPISGHTALYWYRQSLGQGLEFLIYFQGNSAPDKSGLPSDRFSAERTGGSVSTLTIQRTQQEDSAVYLCASTDSRSYGYTFGSGTRLTVV.